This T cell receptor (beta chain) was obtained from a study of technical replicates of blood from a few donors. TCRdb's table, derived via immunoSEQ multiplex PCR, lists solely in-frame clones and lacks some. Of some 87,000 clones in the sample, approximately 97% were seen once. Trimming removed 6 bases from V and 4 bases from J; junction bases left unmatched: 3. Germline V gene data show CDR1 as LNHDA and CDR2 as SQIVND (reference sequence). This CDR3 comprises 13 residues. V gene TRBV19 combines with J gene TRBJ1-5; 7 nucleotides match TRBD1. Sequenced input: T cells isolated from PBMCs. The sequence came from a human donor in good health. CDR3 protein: CASRRTGNQPQHF. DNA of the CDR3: TGTGCCAGTAGGCGGACAGGTAATCAGCCCCAGCATTTT.